Below are 20 T cell receptor beta chains sequenced from a single sample in a study of T cells in Graves' hyperthyroidism and ophthalmopathy (dated by TCRdb to about 2019). Library construction relied on multiplex PCR. The instrument was an Illumina HiSeq 2000. Amplification of TCR beta CDR3 regions was carried out from RNA transcripts. The first round of RT-PCR for the TCR CDR3 was performed with the HTBI primer set and the Qiagen OneStep RT-PCR kit. TCRdb's own reprocessing of the public reads used fastp at Q25 and MiXCR and kept productive beta chains. Entries are consolidated by CDR3 protein sequence, retaining the most common genes and DNA. In all, the sample holds about 360,000 distinct CDR3 sequences, and roughly 25% of those were seen once. The biggest ten clones account for 70% to 75% of the sample. Sequencing used blood. The receptors were gathered from a middle-aged man with Graves' hyperthyroidism.

In its sample, this clonotype was seen many times. The chain joins TRBV28 to TRBJ2-3; 8 bases are a match to TRBD2. The CDR3 sequence is 16 residues long. The J segment lost 4 bases and the V segment lost 1 base, leaving 7 bases of the junction unmatched. Germline CDR1 reads MDHEN; CDR2 reads SYDVKM. The CDR3 is CASSLFQAGASDTQYF. DNA for the CDR3: TGTGCCAGCAGTTTATTCCAAGCGGGAGCGTCAGATACGCAGTATTTT. The full variable domain, in which reference TRBV28 and TRBJ2-3 provide the parts outside the CDR3, is DVKVTQSSRYLVKRTGEKVFLECVQDMDHENMFWYRQDPGLGLRLIYFSYDVKMKEKGDIPEGYSVSREKKERFSLILESASTNQTSMYLCASSLFQAGASDTQYFGPGTRLTVL.

This clonotype was observed a handful of times. The rearrangement joins TRBV15 to TRBJ2-1; tentatively, D is TRBD1 or TRBD2 (5 bases each). Looked up from germline, CDR1 is LNHNV and CDR2 is YYDKDF (reference sequence). The CDR3 consists of 13 residues. V lost 8 bases and J lost 8, with 16 bases in between. Here the CDR3 reads CATRGEGLDEQFF. The CDR3 DNA sequence: TGTGCCACCCGGGGAGAGGGGCTCGATGAGCAGTTCTTC.

About this clonotype: One junction end disagrees with the germline gene, perhaps due to a read error. V usage is TRBV6-5 and J usage is TRBJ2-3; TRBD1 matches at 9 bases. Germline loops: CDR1 MNHEY, CDR2 SVGAGI. This CDR3 comprises 15 residues. The CDR3: CAGSDSTGGPDTQYF. CDR3 in DNA: TGTGCCGGCAGTGACTCTACAGGGGGCCCAGATACGCAGTATTTT.

This clonotype was found a few times. V gene TRBV20-1 combines with J gene TRBJ2-3; 8 bases align to TRBD2. The germline CDR1 and CDR2 sequences are DFQATT and SNEGSKA (reference sequence). The CDR3 loop spans 16 amino acids. V lost 0 bases, J lost 2 bases, and 7 bases stayed unmatched. The CDR3 region has the DNA TGCAGTGCTAGAGATGAAATAGCGGGGACCACAGATACGCAGTATTTT. Its protein product is CSARDEIAGTTDTQYF.

Of note for this clonotype: It may be a read error: a sequence one base away is much more abundant. V is TRBV11-3 and J is TRBJ1-1, with D perhaps TRBD1 (6 bases). In germline, CDR1 is SGHNT, CDR2 YENEEA. This CDR3 has 13 amino acids. CDR3 in amino acids: CASSAGQNTEAVF. DNA for the CDR3: TGTGCCAGCAGTGCTGGACAGAACACTGAAGCTGTCTTT.

V usage is TRBV6-2 or TRBV6-3 and J usage is TRBJ2-2; TRBD2 aligns across 9 bases. This CDR3 has 17 residues. Trimming at V came to 6 bases and at J to 1 base, leaving 9 bases not matched to a gene. Germline V lookup: CDR1 MNHEY, CDR2 SVGEGT. This CDR3 reads CASSPEGLALNTGELFF. CDR3 nucleotide sequence: TGTGCCAGCAGCCCGGAGGGACTAGCCTTGAACACCGGGGAGCTGTTTTTT.

This clonotype has just a few counts. The rearrangement uses TRBV6-2 or TRBV6-3 and TRBJ2-2; 8 bases fit TRBD1. V trimming: 2 bases; J trimming: 1 base; junction bases outside the gene matches: 3. In germline, CDR1 is MNHEY, CDR2 SVGEGT. The CDR3 sequence is 16 residues long. This chain's CDR3 is CASSYPGQGNTGELFF. CDR3 nucleotides: TGTGCCAGCAGTTACCCTGGACAGGGGAACACCGGGGAGCTGTTTTTT.

This clonotype was detected a few times. J is TRBJ2-1 and V is TRBV9, with 10 bases that match TRBD2. This CDR3 contains 17 residues. V shed 3 bases, J shed 4 bases, and the junction held 10 bases outside the gene matches. Germline V lookup: CDR1 SGDLS, CDR2 YYNGEE. CDR3: CASSARGLATGYNEQFF. As DNA, the CDR3 is TGTGCCAGCAGCGCCCGGGGACTAGCGACGGGGTACAATGAGCAGTTCTTC.

In this sample, this clonotype turned up a few times. The chain joins TRBV6-1 to TRBJ2-3, with 15 positions matching TRBD2. The length of the CDR3 is 16 residues. Per germline, CDR1 MNHNS and CDR2 SASEGT. Trimming took 6 bases from V and 2 from J; bases not matched to a gene: 3. The CDR3 DNA is TGTGCCAGCAGGGGACTAGCGGGAGGCAACACAGATACGCAGTATTTT. Its translation is CASRGLAGGNTDTQYF.

The count of this clonotype is one. J is TRBJ2-2 and V is TRBV5-1; 11 bases map to TRBD2. Germline lookup yields CDR1 SGHRS and CDR2 YFSETQ. With 2 bases clipped from V and 6 bases from J, the junction kept 3 bases outside the gene matches. The CDR3 length is 15 residues. DNA for the CDR3: TGCGCCAGCAGCTTACTAGCGGGAGTGGCCGGGGAGCTGTTTTTT. Translating gives CASSLLAGVAGELFF.

This clonotype was seen only a few times. The J gene is TRBJ1-5, the V gene TRBV3-1; no clear D gene. Per germline, CDR1 LGHDT and CDR2 YNNKEL (reference sequence). This CDR3 contains 13 residues. The ends were cut back, 4 bases at V and 5 bases at J, with 9 bases in the middle. Here the CDR3 reads CASSPGWDQPQHF. DNA of the CDR3: TGTGCCAGCAGCCCCGGATGGGATCAGCCCCAGCATTTT.

This clonotype was observed a handful of times. This sequence joins TRBV20-1 and TRBJ2-3; the match to TRBD2 covers 8 bases. Germline values: CDR1 DFQATT, CDR2 SNEGSKA (reference sequence). J lost 10 bases, V lost 3 bases, and 9 bases had no gene match. CDR3 length equals 13 residues. The CDR3 coding sequence is TGCAGTGCTAGGGTCCTCAGCGGGAGAGCGCAGTATTTT. Its protein is CSARVLSGRAQYF.

This clonotype was recorded many times. The rearrangement uses TRBV11-2 and TRBJ2-1, with D hard to call. V lost 5 bases and J lost 7, with 9 bases in between. The CDR3 runs to 12 residues. From germline, CDR1 is SGHAT and CDR2 FQNNGV. In DNA form, the CDR3 reads TGTGCCAGCAGCACTGATGGGAATGAGCAGTTCTTC. Translated: CASSTDGNEQFF.

At least ten counts were recorded for this clonotype. The chain is built from TRBV28 and TRBJ2-3; D possibly corresponds to TRBD1 (5 bases). The CDR3 runs 12 residues. Germline V gives CDR1 MDHEN, CDR2 SYDVKM. Trimming left V 2 bases short and J 5 bases short, with 5 bases between. The CDR3 bases are TGTGCCAGCAGTTTAAGGGGAGATACGCAGTATTTT. It translates to CASSLRGDTQYF.

This clonotype was observed once. This chain joins TRBV6-1 and TRBJ2-7, with D uncertain. Deletions cut 5 bases from V and 5 bases from J, with 19 bases between. The germline V gene encodes CDR1 MNHNS and CDR2 SASEGT. The CDR3 is 15 residues long. The CDR3 sequence is CASSPSASKGNEQYF. The CDR3, as DNA: TGTGCCAGCAGTCCTTCGGCTTCCAAAGGGAACGAGCAGTACTTC.

In its sample, this clonotype was seen many times. V and J are TRBV11-2 and TRBJ2-4, with 7 bases that match TRBD2. There are 15 residues in the CDR3. V trimming: 4 bases; J trimming: 8 bases; junction bases outside the gene matches: 11. Germline values: CDR1 SGHAT, CDR2 FQNNGV. CDR3 in amino acids: CASSSGGSGGDIQYF. The DNA of the CDR3 is TGTGCCAGCAGCTCGGGAGGTTCCGGAGGGGACATTCAGTACTTC.

In this sample, this clonotype turned up a few times. The V gene is TRBV24-1, the J gene TRBJ2-5; D gene uncertain. The CDR3 covers 14 residues. V was shortened by 1 base and J by 4 bases, with 9 bases between the two germline ends. Germline assignment: CDR1 KGHDR and CDR2 SFDVKD. In DNA, the CDR3 is TGTGCCACCAGTGATTTTGGGCCTGGAGAGACCCAGTACTTC. Translated: CATSDFGPGETQYF.

Comment on this clonotype: The junction and the germline gene differ at one end; a read error may be behind it. The rearrangement uses TRBV11-2 and TRBJ1-1, with 10 nucleotides matching TRBD1. The germline gives CDR1 SGHAT, CDR2 FQNNGV. The CDR3 covers 16 residues. The CDR3 sequence is CACSLSRTGGGTEAFF. CDR3 nucleotides: TGTGCCTGCAGCCTTTCGCGGACAGGGGGTGGCACTGAAGCTTTCTTT.

This clonotype turned up a few times. The genes are TRBV9 and TRBJ2-2; 7 bases align to TRBD2. The trim removed 0 bases at V and 4 bases at J, leaving 6 bases unmatched. Germline values: CDR1 SGDLS, CDR2 YYNGEE. CDR3 length equals 16 residues. This chain's CDR3 is CASSVVAGVSTGELFF. Written as DNA, the CDR3 is TGTGCCAGCAGCGTAGTTGCGGGAGTAAGCACCGGGGAGCTGTTTTTT. The variable domain in full, completed from reference TRBV9 and TRBJ2-2, reads DSGVTQTPKHLITATGQRVTLRCSPRSGDLSVYWYQQSLDQGLQFLIQYYNGEERAKGNILERFSAQQFPDLHSELNLSSLELGDSALYFCASSVVAGVSTGELFFGEGSRLTVL.

This clonotype was recorded at least ten times. The chain links TRBV12-3 or TRBV12-4 to TRBJ2-3; 10 bases are a match to TRBD1. V lost 5 bases to trimming and J lost 3 bases; unmatched junction nucleotides: 5. The CDR3 length is 15 residues. The CDR3 sequence: CASSLGQGVTDTQYF. Written as DNA, the CDR3 is TGTGCCAGCAGTCTCGGACAGGGGGTAACAGATACGCAGTATTTT.